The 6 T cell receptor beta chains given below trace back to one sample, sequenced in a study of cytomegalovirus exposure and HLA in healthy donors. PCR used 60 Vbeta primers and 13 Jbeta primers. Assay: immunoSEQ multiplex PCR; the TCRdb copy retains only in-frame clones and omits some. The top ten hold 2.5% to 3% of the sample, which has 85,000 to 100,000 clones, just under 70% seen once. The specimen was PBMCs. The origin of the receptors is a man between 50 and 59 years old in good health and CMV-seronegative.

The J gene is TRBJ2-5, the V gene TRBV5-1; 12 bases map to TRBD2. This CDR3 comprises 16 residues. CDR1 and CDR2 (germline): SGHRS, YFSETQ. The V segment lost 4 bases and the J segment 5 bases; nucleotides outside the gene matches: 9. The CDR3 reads CASSARLAGVGETQYF. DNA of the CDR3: TGCGCCAGCAGCGCACGACTAGCGGGAGTGGGGGAGACCCAGTACTTC. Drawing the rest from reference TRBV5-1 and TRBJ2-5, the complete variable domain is KAGVTQTPRYLIKTRGQQVTLSCSPISGHRSVSWYQQTPGQGLQFLFEYFSETQRNKGNFPGRFSGRQFSNSRSEMNVSTLELGDSALYLCASSARLAGVGETQYFGPGTRLLVL.

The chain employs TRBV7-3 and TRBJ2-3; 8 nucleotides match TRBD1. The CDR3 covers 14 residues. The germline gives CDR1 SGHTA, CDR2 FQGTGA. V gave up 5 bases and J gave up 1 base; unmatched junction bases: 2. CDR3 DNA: TGTGCCAGCAGCCTGACAGGGGGCACAGATACGCAGTATTTT. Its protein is CASSLTGGTDTQYF.

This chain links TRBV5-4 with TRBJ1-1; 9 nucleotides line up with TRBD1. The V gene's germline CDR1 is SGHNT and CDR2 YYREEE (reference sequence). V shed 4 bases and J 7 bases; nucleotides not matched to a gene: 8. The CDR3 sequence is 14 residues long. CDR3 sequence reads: CASSPGTGFGEAFF. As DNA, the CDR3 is TGTGCCAGCAGCCCCGGGACAGGGTTCGGTGAAGCTTTCTTT.

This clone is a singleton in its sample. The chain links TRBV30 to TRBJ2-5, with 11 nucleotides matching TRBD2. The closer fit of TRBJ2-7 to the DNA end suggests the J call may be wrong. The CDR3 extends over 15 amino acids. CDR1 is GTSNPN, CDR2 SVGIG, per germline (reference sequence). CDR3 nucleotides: TGTGCCTGGAGTCCACGACTAGCGGGGACCTACGAGCAGTACTTC. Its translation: CAWSPRLAGTYEQYF.

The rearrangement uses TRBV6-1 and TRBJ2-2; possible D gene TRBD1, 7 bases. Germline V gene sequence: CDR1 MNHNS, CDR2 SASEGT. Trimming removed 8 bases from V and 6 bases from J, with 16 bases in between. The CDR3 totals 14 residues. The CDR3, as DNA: TGTGCCAGCTGGTCGTCAGGGGGGCCCGGGGAGCTGTTTTTT. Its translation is CASWSSGGPGELFF.

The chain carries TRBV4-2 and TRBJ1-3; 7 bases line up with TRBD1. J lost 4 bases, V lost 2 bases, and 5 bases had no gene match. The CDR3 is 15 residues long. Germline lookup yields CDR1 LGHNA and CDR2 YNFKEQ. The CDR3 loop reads CASSQTDRAGNTIYF. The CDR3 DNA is TGTGCCAGCAGCCAAACCGACAGGGCCGGAAACACCATATATTTT.